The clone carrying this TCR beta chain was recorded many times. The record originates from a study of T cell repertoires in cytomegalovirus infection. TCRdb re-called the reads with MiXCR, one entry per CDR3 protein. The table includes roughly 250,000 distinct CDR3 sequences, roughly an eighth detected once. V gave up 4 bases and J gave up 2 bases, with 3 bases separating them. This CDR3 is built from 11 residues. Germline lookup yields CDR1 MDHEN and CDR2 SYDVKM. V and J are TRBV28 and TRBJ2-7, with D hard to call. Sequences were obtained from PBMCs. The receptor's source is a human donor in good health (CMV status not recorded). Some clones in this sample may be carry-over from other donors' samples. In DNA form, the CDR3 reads TGTGCCAGCAGTTCCGCCTACGAGCAGTACTTC. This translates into CASSSAYEQYF.